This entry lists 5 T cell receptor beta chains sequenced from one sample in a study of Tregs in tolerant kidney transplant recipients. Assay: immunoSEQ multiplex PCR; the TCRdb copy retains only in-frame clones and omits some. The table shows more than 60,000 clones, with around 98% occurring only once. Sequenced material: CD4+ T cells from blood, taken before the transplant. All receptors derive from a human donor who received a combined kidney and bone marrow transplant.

CDR3 in DNA: TGTGCCAGTAGTATAGAAGGGACAGCCTACAATGAGCAGTTCTTC. Amino acid sequence: CASSIEGTAYNEQFF. The chain uses TRBV19 and TRBJ2-1; 7 bases map to TRBD1. The junction had 1 base not matched to a gene; V was cut back by 0 bases and J by 2 bases. The CDR3 consists of 15 residues. Germline loops: CDR1 LNHDA, CDR2 SQIVND (reference sequence).

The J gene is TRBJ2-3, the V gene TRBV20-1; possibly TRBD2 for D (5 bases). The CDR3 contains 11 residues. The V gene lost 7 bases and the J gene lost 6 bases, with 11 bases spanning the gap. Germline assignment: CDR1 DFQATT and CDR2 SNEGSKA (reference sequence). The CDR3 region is CSVTRKDTQYF. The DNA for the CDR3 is TGCAGTGTCACTAGGAAGGATACGCAGTATTTT.

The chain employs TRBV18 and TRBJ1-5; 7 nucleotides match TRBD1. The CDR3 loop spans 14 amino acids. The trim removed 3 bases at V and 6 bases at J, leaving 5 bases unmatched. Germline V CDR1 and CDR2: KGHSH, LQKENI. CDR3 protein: CASSPGTDSQPQHF. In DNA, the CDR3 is TGTGCCAGCTCACCCGGGACAGACAGTCAGCCCCAGCATTTT.

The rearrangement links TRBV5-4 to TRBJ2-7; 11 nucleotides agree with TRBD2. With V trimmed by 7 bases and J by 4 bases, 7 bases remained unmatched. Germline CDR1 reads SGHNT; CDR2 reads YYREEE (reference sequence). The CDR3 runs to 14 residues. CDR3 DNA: TGTGCCAGCCGTCCGGGACTAGCGGAATACGAGCAGTACTTC. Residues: CASRPGLAEYEQYF.

The CDR3 DNA sequence: TGTGCCAGCAGCCGTCCGGGACAGTTCTATGGCTACACCTTC. Its translation: CASSRPGQFYGYTF. The chain has TRBV7-2 and TRBJ1-2; 7 bases agree with TRBD1. This CDR3 region has 14 residues. Germline V gives CDR1 SGHTA, CDR2 FQGNSA. After removal of 5 bases from V and 4 bases from J, the junction contained 7 bases not matched to a gene.